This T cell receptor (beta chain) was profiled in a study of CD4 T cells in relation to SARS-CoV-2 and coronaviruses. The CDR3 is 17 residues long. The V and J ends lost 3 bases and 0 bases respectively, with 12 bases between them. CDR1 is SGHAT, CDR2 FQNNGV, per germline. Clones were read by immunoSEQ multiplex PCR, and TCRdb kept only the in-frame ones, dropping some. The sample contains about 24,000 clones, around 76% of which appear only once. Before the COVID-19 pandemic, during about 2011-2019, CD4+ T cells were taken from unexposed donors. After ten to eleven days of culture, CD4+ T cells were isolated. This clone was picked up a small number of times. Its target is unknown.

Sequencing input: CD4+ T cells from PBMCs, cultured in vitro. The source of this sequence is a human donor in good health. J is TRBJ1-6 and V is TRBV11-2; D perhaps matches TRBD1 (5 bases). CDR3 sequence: CASSFRDRRSYNSPLHF. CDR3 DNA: TGTGCCAGCAGCTTCCGGGACCGTCGCTCCTATAATTCACCCCTCCACTTT.